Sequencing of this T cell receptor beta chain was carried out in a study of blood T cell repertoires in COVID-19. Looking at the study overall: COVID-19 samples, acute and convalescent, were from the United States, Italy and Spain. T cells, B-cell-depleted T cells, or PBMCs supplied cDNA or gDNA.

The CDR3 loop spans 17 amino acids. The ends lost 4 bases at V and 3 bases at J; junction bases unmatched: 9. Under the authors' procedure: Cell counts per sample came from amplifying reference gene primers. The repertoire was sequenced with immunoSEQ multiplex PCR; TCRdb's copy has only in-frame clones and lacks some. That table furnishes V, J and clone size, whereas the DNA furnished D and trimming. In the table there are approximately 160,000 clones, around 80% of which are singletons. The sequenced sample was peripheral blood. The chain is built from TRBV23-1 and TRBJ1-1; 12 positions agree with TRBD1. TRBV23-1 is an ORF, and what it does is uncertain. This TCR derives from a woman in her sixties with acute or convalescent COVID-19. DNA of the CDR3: TGCGCCAGCAGTCGGGACAGGGGGCCGAAGTGTGACACTGAAGCTTTCTTT. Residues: CASSRDRGPKCDTEAFF.